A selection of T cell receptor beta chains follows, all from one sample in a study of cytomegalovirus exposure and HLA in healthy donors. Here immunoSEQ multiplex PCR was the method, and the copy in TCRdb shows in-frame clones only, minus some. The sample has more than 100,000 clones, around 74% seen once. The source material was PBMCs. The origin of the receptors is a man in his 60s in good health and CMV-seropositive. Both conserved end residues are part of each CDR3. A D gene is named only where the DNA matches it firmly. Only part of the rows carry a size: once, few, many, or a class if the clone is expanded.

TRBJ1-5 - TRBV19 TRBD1 CASSRDRGRGSGQPQHF TGTGCCAGTAGTAGAGACAGGGGGCGAGGATCGGGTCAGCCCCAGCATTTT
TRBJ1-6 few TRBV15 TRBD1 CATSIITGGTSPLHF TGTGCCACCAGCATTATAACAGGGGGCACTTCACCCCTCCACTTT
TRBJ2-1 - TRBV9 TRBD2 CASSATGGLLAGNNEQFF TGTGCCAGCAGCGCCACGGGGGGGCTACTAGCGGGGAACAATGAGCAGTTCTTC
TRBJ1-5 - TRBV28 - CASRPTSDTNQPQHF TGTGCCAGCAGACCTACATCGGACACCAATCAGCCCCAGCATTTT
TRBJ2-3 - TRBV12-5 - CASGLGQSFYTDTQYF TGTGCTAGTGGCCTCGGACAGTCCTTCTACACAGATACGCAGTATTTT
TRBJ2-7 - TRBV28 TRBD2 CASIQRGRQYF TGTGCCAGCATCCAGCGGGGCAGGCAGTACTTC
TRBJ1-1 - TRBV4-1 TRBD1 CASSRQRGQLNTEAFF TGCGCCAGCAGCCGACAAAGGGGACAGCTGAACACTGAAGCTTTCTTT
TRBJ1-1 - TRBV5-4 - CASSLARGGAFF TGTGCCAGCAGCTTAGCACGAGGAGGAGCTTTCTTT
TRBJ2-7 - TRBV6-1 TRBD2 CASSEQASGSSYEQYF TGTGCCAGCAGTGAGCAGGCTAGCGGGAGCTCCTACGAGCAGTACTTC
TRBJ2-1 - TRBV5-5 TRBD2 CASSRTSGDNEQFF TGTGCCAGCAGCAGGACTAGCGGGGACAATGAGCAGTTCTTC
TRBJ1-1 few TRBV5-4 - CASSFQTATNTEAFF TGTGCCAGCAGCTTCCAGACAGCTACGAACACTGAAGCTTTCTTT
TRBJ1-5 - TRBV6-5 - CASRGGLSNQPQHF TGTGCCAGCAGGGGGGGGTTAAGCAATCAGCCCCAGCATTTT